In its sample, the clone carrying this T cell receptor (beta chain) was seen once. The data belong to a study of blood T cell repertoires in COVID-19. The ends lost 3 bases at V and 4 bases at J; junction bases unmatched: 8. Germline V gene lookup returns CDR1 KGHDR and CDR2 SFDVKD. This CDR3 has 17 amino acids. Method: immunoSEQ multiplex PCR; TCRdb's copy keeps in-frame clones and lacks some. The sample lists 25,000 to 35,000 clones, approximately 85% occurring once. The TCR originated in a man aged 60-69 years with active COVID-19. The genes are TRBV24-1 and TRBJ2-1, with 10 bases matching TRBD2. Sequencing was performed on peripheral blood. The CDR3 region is CATSDLRTSGTYNEQFF. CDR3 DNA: TGTGCCACCAGTGATCTAAGGACTAGCGGAACATACAATGAGCAGTTCTTC.